These 27 T cell receptor beta chains came from one sample sequenced in a study of blood T cells in healthy people across ages. The use of a sample-barcoded 5' primer and a J-beta primer mix characterized a second PCR of about 7 to 12 cycles. TCRdb redid the calling of the 5' RACE reads with MiXCR, one entry per CDR3 protein. The repertoire includes around 1.5 million distinct CDR3 sequences, roughly 32% of them detected once, and 10% to 12% sits in the top ten. Sequenced input: blood. Receptor source: a woman aged 25 to 39 in good health.

The chain links TRBV18 to TRBJ1-6; D uncertain. V was clipped by 6 bases and J by 7 bases, with 13 bases between them. CDR1 and CDR2 (germline): KGHSH, LQKENI. The CDR3 is 14 amino acids. The CDR3 loop reads CASSNPGTNSPLHF. DNA of the CDR3: TGTGCCAGCTCCAACCCAGGCACCAATTCACCCCTCCACTTT.

The rearrangement links TRBV20-1 to TRBJ2-3; 12 bases line up with TRBD2. Germline V gives CDR1 DFQATT, CDR2 SNEGSKA (reference sequence). V lost 3 bases and J lost 2; bases outside the gene matches: 9. The CDR3 spans 17 residues. In DNA, the CDR3 is TGCAGTGCTAGTAAGAACGGACTAGCGGGAATCACAGATACGCAGTATTTT. As protein: CSASKNGLAGITDTQYF.

This clonotype has at least ten counts. The chain has TRBV12-3 or TRBV12-4 and TRBJ2-5; possibly TRBD2 for D (5 bases). The germline V and J ends were trimmed by 4 bases and 1 base, with 10 bases remaining between them. This CDR3 is 14 amino acids long. CDR3 nucleotides: TGTGCCAGCAGTTCGTACGGGATCCAAGAGACCCAGTACTTC. Its translation is CASSSYGIQETQYF.

This chain connects TRBV7-9 to TRBJ2-7; 12 bases align to TRBD2. Germline V gene data show CDR1 as SEHNR and CDR2 as FQNEAQ (reference sequence). V trimming: 3 bases; J trimming: 2 bases; junction bases outside the gene matches: 2. This CDR3 is 15 amino acids long. This chain's CDR3 is CASSFASGRAYEQYF. The CDR3 DNA sequence: TGTGCCAGCAGCTTTGCTAGCGGGAGGGCCTACGAGCAGTACTTC.

This clonotype was observed a few times. The J gene is TRBJ2-3, the V gene TRBV11-2; D could derive from TRBD1 or TRBD2 (6 bases each). Germline CDR1 and CDR2: SGHAT and FQNNGV. This CDR3 contains 14 residues. The V and J ends lost 4 bases and 11 bases respectively, with 19 bases between them. DNA for the CDR3: TGTGCCAGCAGCTCAAACAGGGACTTATCGAGGCAGTATTTT. Amino acid sequence: CASSSNRDLSRQYF.

This clonotype was seen repeatedly, ten times or more. This chain uses TRBV7-6 with TRBJ2-1; 7 positions agree with TRBD2. V shed 5 bases and J 7 bases; nucleotides not matched to a gene: 5. CDR3 length: 13 residues. Germline V gene lookup returns CDR1 SGHVS and CDR2 FNYEAQ. The CDR3, as DNA: TGTGCCAGCAGCCAGGACGGGAGGAATGAGCAGTTCTTC. Its translation is CASSQDGRNEQFF.

On this clonotype: One end of the junction fails to match germline, which may point to a read error. The chain is built from TRBV30 and TRBJ2-7, with 8 bases aligning to TRBD1. Per the germline V gene, CDR1 is GTSNPN and CDR2 is SVGIG (reference sequence). This CDR3 is 15 amino acids long. The CDR3 here is CVWSVRDRSSYEQYF. CDR3 in DNA: TGTGTCTGGAGTGTCCGGGACAGGAGCTCCTACGAGCAGTACTTC.

The sample holds a few counts of this clonotype. The rearrangement joins TRBV4-1 to TRBJ2-1; D might be TRBD1 or TRBD2, each matching 5 bases. This CDR3 has 15 amino acids. CDR1 and CDR2 (germline): MGHRA, YSYEKL. Trimming took off 1 base at V and 6 bases at J, with 13 bases between the two ends. The CDR3 bases are TGCGCCAGCAGCCAAGGGGACGCAGTGGGCAATGAGCAGTTCTTC. It yields the protein CASSQGDAVGNEQFF.

This chain joins TRBV28 and TRBJ2-7; TRBD2 is a possible D gene (5 bases). Germline V gene lookup returns CDR1 MDHEN and CDR2 SYDVKM. V gave up 6 bases and J gave up 0 bases, with 18 bases separating them. This CDR3 is built from 16 residues. CDR3 DNA sequence: TGTGCCAGCAGCTCCGTTAGGGAGCCGAACTCCTACGAGCAGTACTTC. It translates to CASSSVREPNSYEQYF.

The J gene is TRBJ2-3, the V gene TRBV5-1, with 11 bases matching TRBD2. The germline gives CDR1 SGHRS, CDR2 YFSETQ. The V segment lost 2 bases and the J segment 4 bases; nucleotides outside the gene matches: 3. The CDR3 spans 15 residues. In nucleotides, the CDR3 is TGCGCCAGCAGCTTACTAGCGGGGGTCCCAGATACGCAGTATTTT. Translating it yields CASSLLAGVPDTQYF.

This chain links TRBV6-5 with TRBJ2-7; TRBD1 matches at 8 bases. The tail of the sequence fits TRBJ2-5 better, so the J call may be wrong. This CDR3 is 15 amino acids long. Germline V gene sequence: CDR1 MNHEY, CDR2 SVGAGI. The CDR3 here is CASSQTGDRFETQYF. The CDR3 DNA follows: TGTGCCAGCTCGCAGACAGGGGATAGGTTCGAGACCCAGTACTTC.

The chain couples TRBV10-1 to TRBJ1-5; D call uncertain. The germline V and J ends were trimmed by 0 bases and 8 bases, with 8 bases remaining between them. In germline, CDR1 is WNHNN, CDR2 SYGVQD (reference sequence). CDR3 length: 13 residues. CDR3 bases: TGCGCCAGCAGTGAGTCCCCCCGGGAGCCCCAGCATTTT. Its translation is CASSESPREPQHF.

This clonotype was counted only a few times. The chain employs TRBV4-1 and TRBJ1-1; 7 nucleotides match TRBD1. The trim removed 6 bases at V and 6 bases at J, leaving 7 bases unmatched. The CDR3 covers 13 residues. Germline V gene data show CDR1 as MGHRA and CDR2 as YSYEKL. This CDR3 reads CASSSNQGAEAFF. CDR3 DNA: TGCGCCAGCAGTTCTAACCAGGGGGCTGAAGCTTTCTTT.

This clonotype turned up a few times. V and J are TRBV20-1 and TRBJ1-2, with 9 bases matching TRBD1. This CDR3 region has 13 residues. The germline V gene has CDR1 DFQATT and CDR2 SNEGSKA (reference sequence). V shed 3 bases, J shed 8 bases, and the junction held 7 bases outside the gene matches. The CDR3 loop is CSASSGTGNGYTF. The CDR3 DNA reads as TGCAGTGCTAGTTCCGGGACAGGGAACGGCTACACCTTC.

The chain is built from TRBV10-3 and TRBJ2-2, with TRBD1 identical over 7 bases. J gave up 5 bases and V 0 bases, and 6 bases lay outside the gene matches. Looked up from germline, CDR1 is ENHRY and CDR2 is SYGVKD. This CDR3 is 16 amino acids long. Here the CDR3 DNA reads TGTGCCATCAGTGAGTCCTCAGAGGGGGCGACCGGGGAGCTGTTTTTT. It encodes CAISESSEGATGELFF.

This clonotype was seen a handful of times. The chain uses TRBV20-1 and TRBJ1-2; D is uncertain. With 0 bases removed from V and 1 base from J, the gap between germline ends came to 9 bases. The V gene's germline CDR1 is DFQATT and CDR2 SNEGSKA (reference sequence). The CDR3 runs to 14 residues. This chain's CDR3 is CSAREADLNYGYTF. CDR3 in DNA: TGCAGTGCTAGAGAGGCAGACCTTAACTATGGCTACACCTTC.

This clonotype has more than one count but fewer than ten. CDR3 DNA: TGTGCCAGCAGCATTCCAACCGGGACACGAGAGACCCAGTACTTC. Amino acids: CASSIPTGTRETQYF. V is TRBV7-9 and J is TRBJ2-5; a weak D match, TRBD1 (6 bases). Trimming removed 5 bases at V and 4 bases at J, with 17 bases between. Germline values: CDR1 SEHNR, CDR2 FQNEAQ (reference sequence). The CDR3 is 15 amino acids.

This clonotype has more than one count but fewer than ten. The J gene is TRBJ1-2, the V gene TRBV20-1, with D maybe TRBD1 (5 bases). V lost 0 bases to trimming and J lost 4 bases, with 9 bases between them. The CDR3 has 13 amino acids. Germline-derived CDR1 and CDR2 are DFQATT and SNEGSKA (reference sequence). This CDR3 reads CSAREGQVYGYTF. In DNA, the CDR3 is TGCAGTGCTAGAGAGGGGCAGGTCTATGGCTACACCTTC.

This clonotype came up a few times. V gene TRBV12-3 or TRBV12-4 combines with J gene TRBJ2-1, with D perhaps matching TRBD1 (6 bases). This CDR3 comprises 14 residues. With 1 base removed from V and 8 bases from J, the gap between germline ends came to 12 bases. In nucleotides, the CDR3 is TGTGCCAGCAGTTTAGGCCAGGGGATGGATGAGCAGTTCTTC. Its translation: CASSLGQGMDEQFF.

This rearrangement joins TRBV20-1 to TRBJ2-7; 7 nucleotides align to TRBD1. There are 13 residues in the CDR3. Losses at the gene ends were 5 bases for V and 0 bases for J; bases not matched to a gene: 4. Germline CDR1 DFQATT, CDR2 SNEGSKA (reference sequence). CDR3 in DNA: TGCAGTGCTGGGACAGAGAGCTCCTACGAGCAGTACTTC. This sequence encodes CSAGTESSYEQYF.

The chain recombines TRBV5-1 with TRBJ2-3; possibly TRBD1 or TRBD2 for D (7 bases each). The germline V gene has CDR1 SGHRS and CDR2 YFSETQ. V lost 7 bases and J 1 base, leaving 16 bases between the germline ends. The CDR3 runs 15 residues. CDR3 sequence (DNA): TGCGCCAGCCACCAGGGGGGGAAGGGCACAGATACGCAGTATTTT. Translated: CASHQGGKGTDTQYF.

The genes are TRBV3-1 and TRBJ2-7; no clear D. CDR3 length: 14 residues. Germline CDR1 is LGHDT and CDR2 is YNNKEL (reference sequence). The V end was cut by 3 bases, the J end by 3 bases, with 12 bases between. CDR3 bases: TGTGCCAGCAGCCATAGACCGATCAGCTACGAGCAGTACTTC. Protein: CASSHRPISYEQYF.

This clonotype has ten or more counts. The CDR3 nucleotides are TGCAGCGTCGAGCCGACAGGGCATTCTTATGGCTACACCTTC. Encoded protein: CSVEPTGHSYGYTF. The J gene is TRBJ1-2, the V gene TRBV29-1, with 7 bases fitting TRBD1. V shed 6 bases, J shed 5 bases, and the junction held 12 bases outside the gene matches. The CDR3 runs to 14 residues. From germline, CDR1 is SQVTM and CDR2 ANQGSEA.

This clonotype was counted only a few times. The V gene is TRBV5-1, the J gene TRBJ1-2, with TRBD1 matching 12 bases. Germline V gives CDR1 SGHRS, CDR2 YFSETQ. The CDR3 sequence is 16 residues long. Trimming removed 4 bases from V and 4 bases from J; junction bases left unmatched: 8. The chain's CDR3 is CASSPASGQGAYGYTF. CDR3 coding DNA: TGCGCCAGCAGCCCGGCTTCGGGACAGGGGGCCTATGGCTACACCTTC.

A few counts support this clonotype. Germline is not matched at one junction end, which may reflect a read error. The rearrangement links TRBV5-1 to TRBJ2-5, with D perhaps given as TRBD1 or TRBD2 (5 bases each). The CDR3 has 14 residues. Germline V gives CDR1 SGHRS, CDR2 YFSETQ. The CDR3 bases are TGTGCCAGCAGCTTAGGGACCCCTCAAGAGACCCAGTACTTC. Encoded protein: CASSLGTPQETQYF.

A few counts support this clonotype. The chain recombines TRBV4-2 with TRBJ2-3; 8 nucleotides agree with TRBD1. Germline CDR1 reads LGHNA; CDR2 reads YNFKEQ. V shed 4 bases and J 4 bases; nucleotides not matched to a gene: 13. The CDR3 has 17 amino acids. The CDR3 DNA reads TGTGCCAGCAGCCCCTTTCCTCGGACAGGGTCGGCAGATACGCAGTATTTT. Translated, it gives CASSPFPRTGSADTQYF.

V is TRBV6-1 and J is TRBJ1-5; D gene uncertain. The CDR3 is made up of 17 amino acids. Germline lookup yields CDR1 MNHNS and CDR2 SASEGT. Trimming pared 6 bases from V and 4 bases from J, leaving 22 bases between. The CDR3 sequence is CASSPRATGLSNQPQHF. Here the CDR3 DNA reads TGTGCCAGCAGCCCGCGGGCGACTGGGCTTAGTAATCAGCCCCAGCATTTT.